Sequencing of this T cell receptor beta chain was carried out in a study of CD8 T cells in ankylosing spondylitis. TCRdb reanalysed the 5' RACE reads using MiXCR and keeps one entry per CDR3 protein. The sample includes about 130,000 distinct CDR3 sequences, roughly 6.6% of them seen just once. There are many counts of this clonotype. The receptor was isolated from a male donor with ankylosing spondylitis or in good health (not recorded which). Sequenced material: blood, either unsorted or a sorted T cell fraction (not recorded which).

The CDR3 DNA reads TGTGCCAGCAGCTTAGGTCAGGGGGGGGACACTGAAGCTTTCTTT. As protein: CASSLGQGGDTEAFF. The V gene is TRBV7-2, the J gene TRBJ1-1; TRBD1 matches 7 bases. V trimming: 1 base; J trimming: 3 bases; junction bases outside the gene matches: 5. Looked up from germline, CDR1 is SGHTA and CDR2 is FQGNSA. This CDR3 spans 15 amino acids.